These 10 T cell receptor beta chains were all obtained from the same sample, sequenced in a study of blood T cell repertoires in COVID-19. This table comes from immunoSEQ multiplex PCR, and its TCRdb copy is limited to in-frame clones, with some not included. This repertoire shows hundreds of thousands of clones, 75% to 85% found once; its top ten account for approximately 4.5%. Specimen: peripheral blood. The receptors stem from a woman between 65 and 79 years old with acute or convalescent COVID-19.

This chain connects TRBV7-2 to TRBJ1-2; no reliable D call. The ends were cut back, 5 bases at V and 2 bases at J, with 6 bases in the middle. The CDR3 has 12 amino acids. The V gene's germline CDR1 is SGHTA and CDR2 FQGNSA. In DNA, the CDR3 is TGTGCCAGCAGCCCCGGGAACTATGGCTACACCTTC. It yields the protein CASSPGNYGYTF.

The chain employs TRBV3-1 (or the pseudogene TRBV3-2) and TRBJ1-2; tentatively, D is TRBD1 (5 bases). Germline values: CDR1 LGHDT, CDR2 YNNKEL (reference sequence). This CDR3 spans 13 amino acids. V lost 4 bases, J lost 8 bases, and 14 bases lay in between. This chain's CDR3 is CASSLGVTTGYTF. The CDR3 nucleotides read TGTGCCAGCAGCCTAGGGGTTACAACCGGCTACACCTTC.

This clone was counted only a few times. The chain recombines TRBV11-3 with TRBJ1-1; no clear D gene. V was shortened by 1 base and J by 6 bases, with 9 bases between the two germline ends. This CDR3 comprises 13 residues. Germline V gives CDR1 SGHNT, CDR2 YENEEA. In DNA, the CDR3 is TGTGCCAGCAGCTTAGGTGCGGAGGCTGAAGCTTTCTTT. Translation gives CASSLGAEAEAFF.

The rearrangement uses TRBV5-1 and TRBJ2-1; 12 bases line up with TRBD2. CDR1 is SGHRS, CDR2 YFSETQ, per germline. This CDR3 is 16 amino acids long. V lost 4 bases and J lost 4; bases outside the gene matches: 6. The CDR3 DNA follows: TGCGCCAGCAGCCCGAGGACTAGCGGGGCGTACAATGAGCAGTTCTTC. It specifies CASSPRTSGAYNEQFF.

This clone was detected only once. The genes are TRBV6-5 and TRBJ1-1; possibly TRBD1 for D (6 bases). Germline V lookup: CDR1 MNHEY, CDR2 SVGAGI. V lost 0 bases to trimming and J lost 4 bases, with 12 bases between them. The CDR3 covers 15 residues. CDR3 in amino acids: CASSYSARGGTEAFF. The CDR3 DNA reads TGTGCCAGCAGTTACTCGGCGAGGGGGGGCACTGAAGCTTTCTTT.

This chain connects TRBV7-9 to TRBJ1-4; 12 nucleotides match TRBD1. Germline-derived CDR1 and CDR2 are SEHNR and FQNEAQ (reference sequence). There are 16 residues in the CDR3. Germline trimming cut 0 bases from V and 7 bases from J; bases unmatched to any gene: 3. CDR3 nucleotide sequence: TGTGCCAGCAGCTTAGCGCGGGGACAGGGGGCTGAAAAACTGTTTTTT. This gives the protein CASSLARGQGAEKLFF.

J is TRBJ2-1 and V is TRBV11-3; 8 positions match TRBD2. This CDR3 has 15 amino acids. With 5 bases clipped from V and 4 bases from J, the junction kept 7 bases outside the gene matches. Germline CDR1 SGHNT, CDR2 YENEEA. The CDR3 DNA follows: TGTGCCAGCAGCACGGGAGGGGTTTCTTACAATGAGCAGTTCTTC. This sequence encodes CASSTGGVSYNEQFF.

This sequence joins TRBV24-1 and TRBJ1-3; TRBD1 matches at 7 bases. CDR3 length: 17 amino acids. The junction had 9 bases not matched to a gene; V was cut back by 2 bases and J by 3 bases. Per germline, CDR1 KGHDR and CDR2 SFDVKD. The CDR3 bases are TGTGCCACCAGTGATTCGACGGAGGGGGCTTTTGGAAACACCATATATTTT. Encoded protein: CATSDSTEGAFGNTIYF.

The chain has TRBV4-2 and TRBJ2-7; D may be TRBD2 (6 bases). CDR1 LGHNA and CDR2 YNFKEQ come from the germline V gene. This CDR3 region has 17 residues. V lost 2 bases and J 0 bases, leaving 17 bases between the germline ends. CDR3 in DNA: TGTGCCAGCAGCCAACCCTCTGCGGGGCTAAGCTCCTACGAGCAGTACTTC. Its protein is CASSQPSAGLSSYEQYF.

The chain combines TRBV5-1 with TRBJ2-7; 7 nucleotides agree with TRBD2. The CDR3 is 13 residues long. CDR1 SGHRS and CDR2 YFSETQ come from the germline V gene. The V gene end was trimmed by 4 bases and the J gene end by 4 bases; junction bases not matched to a gene: 5. The CDR3 here is CASSRGDVYEQYF. CDR3 DNA: TGCGCCAGCAGCCGGGGGGATGTTTACGAGCAGTACTTC. Full variable domain (outside the CDR3, taken from reference TRBV5-1 and TRBJ2-7): KAGVTQTPRYLIKTRGQQVTLSCSPISGHRSVSWYQQTPGQGLQFLFEYFSETQRNKGNFPGRFSGRQFSNSRSEMNVSTLELGDSALYLCASSRGDVYEQYFGPGTRLTVT.